This TCR beta chain appears in the sequencing data of a study of blood T cell repertoires in COVID-19. Study-level information: Samples of COVID-19 (acute and convalescent) were obtained from the United States, Italy and Spain. From T cells, B-cell-depleted T cells, or PBMCs came the material, which was cDNA or gDNA.

V dropped 0 bases and J dropped 1; count of bases not matched to a gene: 14. CDR1 is LGHDT, CDR2 YNNKEL, per germline (reference sequence). The CDR3 has 20 amino acids. The authors' processing: Nucleated cell number was recorded as an estimate derived from reference gene primer amplification. Data came from immunoSEQ multiplex PCR; TCRdb stores just in-frame clones and leaves some out. V, J and clone size reflect that table, while D and trimming were determined from the DNA. The sample comprises some 220,000 clones, approximately 80% of which are singletons, and 9.5% to 15% rests with the top ten. The genes are TRBV3-1 (or the pseudogene TRBV3-2) and TRBJ2-5; TRBD2 aligns across 10 bases. This receptor was obtained from a human donor in a cohort sampled during active COVID-19. The sequenced material came from peripheral blood. CDR3 residues: CASSQDFTPLAGDPQETQYF. In nucleotides, the CDR3 is TGTGCCAGCAGCCAAGATTTCACTCCGCTAGCGGGGGATCCCCAAGAGACCCAGTACTTC.